One and the same sample provided the 27 T cell receptor beta chains below, sequenced in a study of T cell responses to AZD1222 COVID-19 vaccine. Assay: immunoSEQ multiplex PCR; the TCRdb copy retains only in-frame clones and omits some. The sample holds some 150,000 clones; about 90% are singletons and the top ten take approximately 5.2%. The material sequenced was peripheral blood, taken on day 0 of AZD1222 vaccination. Source of these receptors: an adult in good health.

The CDR3 coding sequence is TGCGCCAGCCTACGGGATGTTGGAAGCACCGGGGAGCTGTTTTTT. Residues: CASLRDVGSTGELFF. The chain employs TRBV10-1 and TRBJ2-2; tentative D call: TRBD2 (5 bases). V shed 8 bases and J shed 4 bases, with 17 bases lying between them. The CDR3 is made up of 15 amino acids. Germline CDR1 is WNHNN and CDR2 is SYGVQD (reference sequence).

The genes are TRBV24-1 and TRBJ1-5, with TRBD1 matching over 7 bases. The CDR3 is 16 residues long. Germline CDR1 and CDR2: KGHDR and SFDVKD. With V trimmed by 4 bases and J by 4 bases, 9 bases remained unmatched. This CDR3 is CATSDPREGANQPQHF. CDR3 bases: TGTGCCACCAGTGACCCGAGGGAGGGGGCAAATCAGCCCCAGCATTTT.

The V call is TRBV4-1, the J call TRBJ2-1; no clear D. V lost 1 base and J lost 5, with 15 bases in between. Germline CDR1 and CDR2: MGHRA and YSYEKL. The CDR3 sequence is 16 residues long. The CDR3 is CASSQGSKGINNEQFF. The CDR3, as DNA: TGCGCCAGCAGCCAAGGAAGTAAGGGAATTAACAATGAGCAGTTCTTC.

Many counts were recorded for this clone. CDR3 nucleotides: TGTGCCAGCACTCCGGGACAGGGGGATCAGCCCCAGCATTTT. This gives the protein CASTPGQGDQPQHF. The chain has TRBV5-5 and TRBJ1-5; 11 bases map to TRBD1. CDR3 length: 14 amino acids. The J segment lost 5 bases and the V segment lost 6 bases, leaving 4 bases of the junction unmatched. CDR1 and CDR2 from the germline V gene are SGHKS and YYEKEE (reference sequence). The full variable domain, with the rest looked up from reference TRBV5-5 and TRBJ1-5, is DAGVTQSPTHLIKTRGQQVTLRCSPISGHKSVSWYQQVLGQGPQFIFQYYEKEERGRGNFPDRFSARQFPNYSSELNVNALLLGDSALYLCASTPGQGDQPQHFGDGTRLSIL.

For the CDR3, the DNA is TGTGCCAGCAGTTTAGGGGCGGGACCAAAGACCGGGGAGCTGTTTTTT. Amino acids: CASSLGAGPKTGELFF. The rearrangement links TRBV28 to TRBJ2-2, with a tentative D call TRBD2 (6 bases). Trimming took 2 bases from V and 5 from J, leaving 15 bases between them. The germline CDR1 and CDR2 sequences are MDHEN and SYDVKM. This CDR3 has 16 residues. Combining the CDR3 with reference TRBV28 and TRBJ2-2 gives the whole variable domain DVKVTQSSRYLVKRTGEKVFLECVQDMDHENMFWYRQDPGLGLRLIYFSYDVKMKEKGDIPEGYSVSREKKERFSLILESASTNQTSMYLCASSLGAGPKTGELFFGEGSRLTVL.

The rearrangement links TRBV3-1 (or the pseudogene TRBV3-2) to TRBJ2-2, with 7 bases matching TRBD2. V lost 1 base, J lost 2 bases, and 4 bases stayed unmatched. CDR3 size: 16 residues. The germline gives CDR1 LGHDT, CDR2 YNNKEL (reference sequence). CDR3 region: CASSQVSGANTGELFF. The CDR3 region has the DNA TGTGCCAGCAGCCAAGTAAGCGGGGCAAACACCGGGGAGCTGTTTTTT.

The chain is built from TRBV11-2 and TRBJ2-1, with D maybe TRBD2 (6 bases). CDR1 and CDR2 from the germline V gene are SGHAT and FQNNGV. The CDR3 length is 15 residues. The ends were cut back, 4 bases at V and 0 bases at J, with 10 bases in the middle. The CDR3 spells CASSSGLLSYNEQFF. For the CDR3, the DNA is TGTGCCAGCAGCTCGGGACTCCTCTCCTACAATGAGCAGTTCTTC.

The CDR3 bases are TGTGCCAGCAGCCCTGGGGGGTCCAATGGGGCCTATGGCTACACCTTC. Its translation is CASSPGGSNGAYGYTF. The chain has TRBV6-2 or TRBV6-3 and TRBJ1-2, with D perhaps matching TRBD1 (5 bases). CDR3 length: 16 residues. The germline gives CDR1 MNHEY, CDR2 SVGEGT. Between the trimmed V and J ends, which lost 6 bases and 4 bases, there was a span of 21 bases.

The gene calls are TRBV7-2 and TRBJ1-5; D is uncertain. This CDR3 has 13 amino acids. The germline V and J ends were trimmed by 5 bases and 4 bases, with 9 bases remaining between them. Germline lookup yields CDR1 SGHTA and CDR2 FQGNSA. The CDR3, as DNA: TGTGCCAGCAGCCTTTCCGAAAATCAGCCCCAGCATTTT. Its translation: CASSLSENQPQHF.

The V gene is TRBV19, the J gene TRBJ2-5, with 7 bases identical to TRBD1. This CDR3 has 15 residues. V shed 5 bases, J shed 5 bases, and the junction held 11 bases outside the gene matches. Looked up from germline, CDR1 is LNHDA and CDR2 is SQIVND (reference sequence). The CDR3 spells CASSQNRGSGETQYF. In DNA form, the CDR3 reads TGTGCCAGTAGTCAGAACAGGGGAAGTGGGGAGACCCAGTACTTC.

The chain recombines TRBV6-2 or TRBV6-3 with TRBJ1-5; tentative D call: TRBD1 (6 bases). V lost 0 bases and J 2 bases, leaving 11 bases between the germline ends. The germline V gene encodes CDR1 MNHEY and CDR2 SVGEGT. The length of the CDR3 is 16 residues. The CDR3 loop is CASSYSNRAGNQPQHF. Written as DNA, the CDR3 is TGTGCCAGCAGTTACTCCAACAGGGCGGGCAATCAGCCCCAGCATTTT.

The rearrangement joins TRBV4-3 to TRBJ1-1, with no clear D. This CDR3 comprises 13 residues. The V and J ends lost 1 base and 11 bases respectively, with 14 bases between them. Per the germline V gene, CDR1 is LGHNA and CDR2 is YSLEER. The CDR3 DNA reads as TGCGCCAGCAGCCAAGCCGGGGAAGTCCGGGCTTTCTTT. Protein sequence: CASSQAGEVRAFF.

The gene calls are TRBV3-1 (or the pseudogene TRBV3-2) and TRBJ1-2; 8 bases agree with TRBD1. CDR1 is LGHDT and CDR2 is YNNKEL in the germline V gene (reference sequence). The CDR3 loop spans 16 amino acids. After removal of 1 base from V and 2 bases from J, the junction contained 6 bases not matched to a gene. The CDR3 sequence is CASSQVLSGGNYGYTF. For the CDR3, the DNA is TGTGCCAGCAGCCAAGTATTGTCAGGGGGCAACTATGGCTACACCTTC.

V is TRBV29-1 and J is TRBJ1-2; 10 bases agree with TRBD1. V trimming: 4 bases; J trimming: 3 bases; junction bases outside the gene matches: 2. The CDR3 is 13 residues long. Germline V gives CDR1 SQVTM, CDR2 ANQGSEA. The CDR3 nucleotides are TGCAGCGTTGGACAGGGGGCGGACTATGGCTACACCTTC. Translating gives CSVGQGADYGYTF.

This clone was observed once. The chain carries TRBV14 and TRBJ1-2, with no clear D. Trimming pared 1 base from V and 8 bases from J, leaving 17 bases between. Germline V CDR1 and CDR2: SGHDN, FVKESK. The CDR3 covers 15 residues. CDR3 sequence (DNA): TGTGCCAGCAGCCAAGTCACTGCGGTCGGTACGGGCTACACCTTC. Its protein product is CASSQVTAVGTGYTF.

The chain joins TRBV20-1 to TRBJ2-1, with D possibly matching TRBD2 (6 bases). Germline assignment: CDR1 DFQATT and CDR2 SNEGSKA (reference sequence). V dropped 3 bases and J dropped 9 bases, with 12 bases sitting between them. This CDR3 has 12 residues. CDR3 bases: TGCAGTGCTAGTCCGCGGGGTTTTGAGCAGTTCTTC. Translation: CSASPRGFEQFF.

V usage is TRBV7-3 and J usage is TRBJ2-1, with TRBD2 identical over 8 bases. CDR3 length: 17 residues. Germline V CDR1 and CDR2: SGHTA, FQGTGA. V was pared by 0 bases and J by 7 bases, with 11 bases of the junction left unmatched. As DNA, the CDR3 is TGTGCCAGCAGCTTAACGTTCGCAGCGGGGGAAAGGAATGAGCAGTTCTTC. Its translation: CASSLTFAAGERNEQFF.

This chain uses TRBV19 with TRBJ1-2, with 8 bases that match TRBD1. Trimming at V came to 3 bases and at J to 4 bases, leaving 4 bases not matched to a gene. The length of the CDR3 is 14 residues. In germline, CDR1 is LNHDA, CDR2 SQIVND (reference sequence). For the CDR3, the DNA is TGTGCCAGTAGTATCCCCGGGACAGGCTATGGCTACACCTTC. This sequence encodes CASSIPGTGYGYTF.

The chain recombines TRBV9 with TRBJ1-3, with D unresolved. This CDR3 has 14 residues. Germline loops: CDR1 SGDLS, CDR2 YYNGEE. The V gene lost 1 base and the J gene lost 0 bases, with 5 bases spanning the gap. In nucleotides, the CDR3 is TGTGCCAGCAGCGTACGAGACTCTGGAAACACCATATATTTT. It codes for CASSVRDSGNTIYF.

V usage is TRBV11-3 and J usage is TRBJ2-5; weak D call: TRBD1 (6 bases). The CDR3 runs to 13 residues. Trimming removed 5 bases from V and 3 bases from J, with 10 bases in between. Germline V lookup: CDR1 SGHNT, CDR2 YENEEA. The CDR3 DNA reads TGTGCCAGCAGCCTGGACAGAGAAGAGACCCAGTACTTC. This encodes CASSLDREETQYF.

The rearrangement joins TRBV19 to TRBJ1-3; D is unclear. V shed 4 bases and J shed 4 bases, with 11 bases lying between them. This CDR3 is 14 amino acids long. In germline, CDR1 is LNHDA, CDR2 SQIVND (reference sequence). CDR3 sequence (DNA): TGTGCCAGTAGTAAGCACACTCAAGGAAACACCATATATTTT. Its translation: CASSKHTQGNTIYF. The whole variable domain, filled in from reference TRBV19 and TRBJ1-3, reads DGGITQSPKYLFRKEGQNVTLSCEQNLNHDAMYWYRQDPGQGLRLIYYSQIVNDFQKGDIAEGYSVSREKKESFPLTVTSAQKNPTAFYLCASSKHTQGNTIYFGEGSWLTVV.

This rearrangement joins TRBV28 to TRBJ1-1, with D unresolved. The CDR3 length is 11 residues. In germline, CDR1 is MDHEN, CDR2 SYDVKM. V gave up 6 bases and J gave up 8 bases, with 10 bases separating them. The CDR3 here is CASSHLWEAFF. CDR3 DNA: TGTGCCAGCAGCCATCTCTGGGAAGCTTTCTTT.

The genes are TRBV4-1 and TRBJ2-1; D not resolved. Germline CDR1 MGHRA, CDR2 YSYEKL. Trimming shortened V by 5 bases and J by 8 bases, and 13 bases separated the two germline ends. The length of the CDR3 is 13 residues. The chain's CDR3 is CASSTRLTDEQFF. The CDR3 DNA follows: TGCGCCAGCAGCACCCGGCTGACCGATGAGCAGTTCTTC.

The chain uses TRBV10-3 and TRBJ1-4; D is ambiguous. Germline CDR1 ENHRY, CDR2 SYGVKD. This CDR3 is 14 amino acids long. Trimming cost V 4 bases and J 10 bases, with 16 bases left between them. The chain's CDR3 is CAISGGPPALKLFF. In DNA form, the CDR3 reads TGTGCCATCAGTGGCGGGCCGCCAGCTCTAAAACTGTTTTTT.

The CDR3 region has the DNA TGTGCCAGCAGCGCCAGACATGCAGATACGCAGTATTTT. Protein product: CASSARHADTQYF. The gene calls are TRBV12-3 or TRBV12-4 and TRBJ2-3; D gene uncertain. The length of the CDR3 is 13 residues. Trimming removed 6 bases at V and 4 bases at J, with 11 bases between.

With respect to this clone: Likely a read error: the CDR3 ends without its conserved phenylalanine or tryptophan. No DNA is shown, since the ends of the CDR3 on it are uncertain; the CDR3 is the one TCRdb lists. V and J are TRBV21-1 and TRBJ1-2; TRBD1 is the table's D call, not checked against the DNA. TRBV21-1 is shown as a pseudogene. The CDR3 is 10 amino acids in total, end residues counted. The CDR3 sequence is CASTSRGGVE.

This chain links TRBV28 with TRBJ2-1, with 9 nucleotides matching TRBD1. The CDR3 contains 13 residues. Trimming took 5 bases from V and 7 from J; bases not matched to a gene: 3. The germline gives CDR1 MDHEN, CDR2 SYDVKM. The CDR3 DNA sequence: TGTGCCAGCAGTACGGGACAGGGAAATGAGCAGTTCTTC. This gives the protein CASSTGQGNEQFF.